The source of this T cell receptor (beta chain) is a study of regulatory T cells in long-lasting Graves disease. Relying on iRepertoire HTBI primers and Arm-PCR of CDR3 regions, the team built TCR beta libraries. TCRdb itself ran the multiplex PCR reads through MiXCR, one entry per CDR3 protein. Of around 450,000 distinct CDR3 sequences listed, roughly 21% are singletons. This clonotype has just a few counts. Its cognate antigen is unknown. The CDR3 extends over 15 amino acids. Germline CDR1 and CDR2: LNHDA and SQIVND (reference sequence). V was shortened by 8 bases and J by 3 bases, with 19 bases between the two germline ends. Findings and caveats of the study: Repertoires from persistent disease leaned toward TRBV28, TRBJ1-2 and TRBJ2-5. A reduction in accuracy may have resulted from the small sample size. Sharing of public clonotypes was greater in persistent patients (roughly 2,900) than in new patients (more than 900).

Time point given: persistent/refractory GD, antithyroid drugs over 5 years with positive TRAb. From RNA extracted from PBMCs, the TCR library was made. The receptor was isolated from a female donor with Graves disease. This chain connects TRBV19 to TRBJ1-2, with a weak D call TRBD1 (5 bases). The starting material was peripheral blood mononuclear cells (PBMCs), obtained when the disease was refractory, from a patient treated with antithyroid drugs. CDR3 coding DNA: TGTGCCAGTCGTAAAGCCCGGGACGGTGACTATGGCTACACCTTC. It specifies CASRKARDGDYGYTF.